The 16 T cell receptor beta chains listed next were all sequenced from one sample in a study of blood T cell repertoires in COVID-19. The repertoire was sequenced with immunoSEQ multiplex PCR; TCRdb's copy has only in-frame clones and lacks some. Of 200,000 or so clones in the sample, roughly nine tenths were seen once. The sample was PBMCs or T cells enriched from blood (not recorded which). All receptors derive from a middle-aged woman with acute COVID-19.

This chain connects TRBV18 to TRBJ2-5; TRBD2 aligns across 7 bases. Germline V lookup: CDR1 KGHSH, CDR2 LQKENI. The CDR3 extends over 11 amino acids. The J segment lost 3 bases and the V segment lost 8 bases, leaving 0 bases of the junction unmatched. The CDR3 DNA is TGTGCCAGCCGGGAGGAAGAGACCCAGTACTTC. Translated: CASREEETQYF. Based on the CDR3 plus reference TRBV18 and TRBJ2-5, the full variable domain is NAGVMQNPRHLVRRRGQEARLRCSPMKGHSHVYWYRQLPEEGLKFMVYLQKENIIDESGMPKERFSAEFPKEGPSILRIQQVVRGDSAAYFCASREEETQYFGPGTRLLVL.

V and J are TRBV3-1 (or the pseudogene TRBV3-2) and TRBJ2-7, with TRBD2 matching over 10 bases. The V gene end was trimmed by 4 bases and the J gene end by 0 bases; junction bases not matched to a gene: 3. This CDR3 is built from 15 residues. Germline CDR1 and CDR2: LGHDT and YNNKEL (reference sequence). Written as DNA, the CDR3 is TGTGCCAGCAGCCGTGGACTAGCGGTCTCCTACGAGCAGTACTTC. As protein: CASSRGLAVSYEQYF.

V and J are TRBV10-3 and TRBJ2-1; TRBD2 agrees at 8 bases. Per the germline V gene, CDR1 is ENHRY and CDR2 is SYGVKD. V lost 8 bases to trimming and J lost 9 bases; unmatched junction nucleotides: 9. The CDR3 is 13 residues long. In DNA, the CDR3 is TGTGCCATCGCCGAGACTAGCGATGGTGAGCAGTTCTTC. It yields the protein CAIAETSDGEQFF.

V is TRBV7-9 and J is TRBJ2-7; no clear D. Germline loops: CDR1 SEHNR, CDR2 FQNEAQ (reference sequence). The CDR3 totals 13 residues. Trimming removed 5 bases from V and 4 bases from J, with 12 bases in between. CDR3 nucleotides: TGTGCCAGCAGCCCCCCCGGAGTATACGAGCAGTACTTC. Translation: CASSPPGVYEQYF.

The chain carries TRBV6-9 and TRBJ1-4; the match to TRBD1 covers 8 bases. Trimming at V came to 6 bases and at J to 4 bases, leaving 10 bases not matched to a gene. This CDR3 is 16 amino acids long. CDR1 is MNHGY and CDR2 is SVAAGI in the germline V gene. CDR3 DNA: TGTGCCAGCAGCCCTACAGGGGGAAGGGATAATGAAAAACTGTTTTTT. Protein sequence: CASSPTGGRDNEKLFF.

The CDR3 is CASSSGTGSPETEAFF. The CDR3 DNA reads as TGTGCCAGCAGTTCCGGGACAGGGTCCCCCGAGACTGAAGCTTTCTTT. The chain combines TRBV28 with TRBJ1-1, with 9 bases aligning to TRBD1. Germline V gives CDR1 MDHEN, CDR2 SYDVKM. Trimming cost V 4 bases and J 5 bases; bases outside gene matches: 11. This CDR3 has 16 residues.

The chain recombines TRBV27 with TRBJ1-2, with 7 bases matching TRBD1. J lost 4 bases, V lost 5 bases, and 7 bases had no gene match. Germline V gene sequence: CDR1 MNHEY, CDR2 SMNVEV (reference sequence). The length of the CDR3 is 14 residues. In nucleotides, the CDR3 is TGTGCCAGCAGTCCTCCAGGGGGAGGCTATGGCTACACCTTC. Encoded protein: CASSPPGGGYGYTF.

The rearrangement links TRBV4-1 to TRBJ2-3; TRBD2 agrees at 9 bases. The CDR3 runs 18 residues. Germline CDR1 MGHRA, CDR2 YSYEKL. After removal of 1 base from V and 2 bases from J, the junction contained 10 bases not matched to a gene. CDR3 sequence (DNA): TGCGCCAGCAGCCAAGTTTTGGTTCTAGCGGGGAACACAGATACGCAGTATTTT. This codes for CASSQVLVLAGNTDTQYF.

The chain recombines TRBV5-1 with TRBJ1-2; tentative D call: TRBD1 (5 bases). V dropped 9 bases and J dropped 4 bases, with 16 bases sitting between them. Germline lookup yields CDR1 SGHRS and CDR2 YFSETQ. The CDR3 is 13 amino acids. CDR3 in DNA: TGCGCCATCCCAGGAGGGGACGCCTATGGCTACACCTTC. Translation gives CAIPGGDAYGYTF.

The gene calls are TRBV7-8 and TRBJ2-3, with 12 bases that match TRBD2. This CDR3 comprises 13 residues. Trimming cost V 4 bases and J 10 bases; bases outside gene matches: 3. Looked up from germline, CDR1 is SGHVS and CDR2 is FQNEAQ. CDR3 residues: CASSSTSGGPQYF. CDR3 nucleotides: TGTGCCAGCAGCTCGACTAGCGGGGGTCCGCAGTATTTT.

V usage is TRBV6-5 and J usage is TRBJ2-5; D is unclear. This CDR3 comprises 14 residues. V was clipped by 1 base and J by 5 bases, with 11 bases between them. CDR1 is MNHEY, CDR2 SVGAGI, per germline. The CDR3 bases are TGTGCCAGCAGTTACTTCGGTAGCCCGGAGACCCAGTACTTC. This codes for CASSYFGSPETQYF.

This chain links TRBV7-8 with TRBJ2-5; 14 bases agree with TRBD2. Germline V lookup: CDR1 SGHVS, CDR2 FQNEAQ. This CDR3 is built from 18 residues. J gave up 1 base and V 3 bases, and 7 bases lay outside the gene matches. The CDR3 bases are TGTGCCAGCAGCTTCCCTGGACTAGCGGGGGGAGCCCAAGAGACCCAGTACTTC. This encodes CASSFPGLAGGAQETQYF.

The chain uses TRBV5-1 and TRBJ2-3; 10 bases match TRBD2. V was clipped by 4 bases and J by 3 bases; unmatched bases: 11. Germline CDR1 SGHRS, CDR2 YFSETQ. The CDR3 totals 17 residues. CDR3 amino acids: CASSARSSGGGTDTQYF. CDR3 sequence (DNA): TGCGCCAGCAGCGCCCGATCTAGCGGGGGAGGAACAGATACGCAGTATTTT.

The J gene is TRBJ1-2, the V gene TRBV14, with D uncertain. This CDR3 contains 13 residues. The V end lost 0 bases, the J end lost 7 bases, and 9 bases lay between the germline ends. Germline V lookup: CDR1 SGHDN, CDR2 FVKESK. Written as DNA, the CDR3 is TGTGCCAGCAGCCAAGACAGGATAGGTGGCTACACCTTC. It yields the protein CASSQDRIGGYTF.

The chain uses TRBV19 and TRBJ2-1, with TRBD2 matching 9 bases. Trimming removed 1 base from V and 5 bases from J; junction bases left unmatched: 9. Germline loops: CDR1 LNHDA, CDR2 SQIVND (reference sequence). This CDR3 region has 17 residues. This CDR3 reads CASSIVGSGSFNNEQFF. As DNA, the CDR3 is TGTGCCAGTAGTATAGTTGGTAGCGGGAGTTTCAACAATGAGCAGTTCTTC.

This clone was recorded a few times. V is TRBV24-1 and J is TRBJ2-4; D may be TRBD2 (6 bases). The CDR3 is 16 amino acids. The germline V gene has CDR1 KGHDR and CDR2 SFDVKD. Trimming shortened V by 4 bases and J by 3 bases, and 15 bases separated the two germline ends. In DNA form, the CDR3 reads TGTGCCACCAGTGAGGTCGGGGGAGAGAGCAAAAACATTCAGTACTTC. It specifies CATSEVGGESKNIQYF.